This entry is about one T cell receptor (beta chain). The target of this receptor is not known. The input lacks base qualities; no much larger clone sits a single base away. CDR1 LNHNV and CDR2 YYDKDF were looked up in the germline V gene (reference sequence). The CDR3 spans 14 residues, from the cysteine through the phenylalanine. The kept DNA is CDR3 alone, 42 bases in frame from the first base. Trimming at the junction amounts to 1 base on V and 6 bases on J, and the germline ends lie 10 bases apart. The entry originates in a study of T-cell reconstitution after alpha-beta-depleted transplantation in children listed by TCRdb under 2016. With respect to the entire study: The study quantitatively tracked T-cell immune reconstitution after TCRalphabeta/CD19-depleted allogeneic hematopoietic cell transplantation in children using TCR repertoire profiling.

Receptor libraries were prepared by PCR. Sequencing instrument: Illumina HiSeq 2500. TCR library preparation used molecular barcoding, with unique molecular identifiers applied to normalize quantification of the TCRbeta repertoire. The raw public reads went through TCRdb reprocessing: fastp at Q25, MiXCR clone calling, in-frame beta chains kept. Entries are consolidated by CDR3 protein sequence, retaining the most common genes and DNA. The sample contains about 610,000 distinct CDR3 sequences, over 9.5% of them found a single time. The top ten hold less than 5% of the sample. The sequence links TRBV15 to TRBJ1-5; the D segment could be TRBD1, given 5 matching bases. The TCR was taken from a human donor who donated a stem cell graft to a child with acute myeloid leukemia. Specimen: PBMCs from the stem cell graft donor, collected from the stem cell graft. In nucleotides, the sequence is TGTGCCACCAGCAGAGCTCGGGGGTTTCAGCCCCAGCATTTT. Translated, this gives CATSRARGFQPQHF.